A single T cell receptor beta chain is shown here with its context. The sample is drawn from a study of blood T cell repertoires in COVID-19. Study background: PBMCs, B-cell-depleted T cells, or T cells were the source of the cDNA or gDNA that made up the material.

Original analysis: Estimation of nucleated cell counts was performed using reference gene primer amplification. Repertoires were generated with immunoSEQ multiplex PCR, while TCRdb's copy carries only in-frame clones and drops some. D and trimming were read from the DNA, whereas the V and J calls and clone size are those reported in that table. The table includes 200,000 to 250,000 clones, 75% to 85% detected once. The CDR3 runs to 15 residues. The germline CDR1 and CDR2 sequences are SGHTA and FQGNSA. V lost 5 bases, J lost 7 bases, and 9 bases stayed unmatched. Sequenced material: peripheral blood. This TCR came from a man in his forties or fifties with active or convalescent COVID-19. The rearrangement joins TRBV7-2 to TRBJ1-1; TRBD1 matches at 11 bases. DNA of the CDR3: TGTGCCAGCAGCCCTTGGGCGGACAGGGGGCGTGAAGCTTTCTTT. Protein product: CASSPWADRGREAFF.